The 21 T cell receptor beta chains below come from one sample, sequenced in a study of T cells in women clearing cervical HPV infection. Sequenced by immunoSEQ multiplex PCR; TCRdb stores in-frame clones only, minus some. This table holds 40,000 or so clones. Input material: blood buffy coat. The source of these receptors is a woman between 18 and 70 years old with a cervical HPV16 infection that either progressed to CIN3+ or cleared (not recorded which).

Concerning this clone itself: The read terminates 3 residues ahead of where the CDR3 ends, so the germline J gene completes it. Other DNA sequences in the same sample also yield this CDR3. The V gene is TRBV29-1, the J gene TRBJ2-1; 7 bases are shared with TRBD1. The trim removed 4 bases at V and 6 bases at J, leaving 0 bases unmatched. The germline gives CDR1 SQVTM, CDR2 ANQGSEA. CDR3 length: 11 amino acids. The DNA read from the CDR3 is TGCAGCGTTGGACAGGGCAATGAG. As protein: CSVGQGNE. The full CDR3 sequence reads CSVGQGNEQFF.

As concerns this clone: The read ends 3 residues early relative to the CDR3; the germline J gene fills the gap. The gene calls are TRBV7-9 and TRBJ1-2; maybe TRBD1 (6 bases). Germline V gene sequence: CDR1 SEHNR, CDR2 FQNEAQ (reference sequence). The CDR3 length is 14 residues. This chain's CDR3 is CASSRDGQPYDYTF. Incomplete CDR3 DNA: TGTGCCAGCAGCAGAGACGGACAGCCCTACGAC. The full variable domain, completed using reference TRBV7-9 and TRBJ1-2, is DTGVSQNPRHKITKRGQNVTFRCDPISEHNRLYWYRQTLGQGPEFLTYFQNEAQLEKSRLLSDRFSAERPKGSFSTLEIQRTEQGDSAMYLCASSRDGQPYDYTFGSGTRLTVV.

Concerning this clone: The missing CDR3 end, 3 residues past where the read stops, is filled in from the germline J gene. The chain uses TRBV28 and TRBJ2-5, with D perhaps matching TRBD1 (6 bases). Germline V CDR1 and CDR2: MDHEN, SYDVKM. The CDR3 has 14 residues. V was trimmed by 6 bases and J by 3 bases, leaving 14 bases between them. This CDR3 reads CASSDTGHKETQYF. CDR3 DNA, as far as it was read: TGTGCCAGCAGCGATACAGGGCACAAAGAGACC.

The CDR3 loop reads CASSYRDRVYSEAFF. The covered CDR3 bases are TGTGCCAGCAGTTACCGGGACAGGGTCTACTCTGAA. The chain joins TRBV6-2 or TRBV6-3 to TRBJ1-1; TRBD1 agrees at 9 bases. Read coverage stops 3 residues before the CDR3 terminus; the germline J gene supplies the remainder. Germline V lookup: CDR1 MNHEY, CDR2 SVGEGT. J gave up 6 bases and V 2 bases, and 7 bases lay outside the gene matches. This CDR3 spans 15 amino acids.

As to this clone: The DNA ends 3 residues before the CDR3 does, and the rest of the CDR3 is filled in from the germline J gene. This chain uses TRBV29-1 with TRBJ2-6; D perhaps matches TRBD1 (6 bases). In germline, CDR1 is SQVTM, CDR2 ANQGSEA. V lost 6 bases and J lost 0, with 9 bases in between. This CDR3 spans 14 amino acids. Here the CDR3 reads CSVAGVSGANVLTF. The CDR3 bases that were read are TGCAGCGTGGCAGGGGTCTCTGGGGCCAACGTC.

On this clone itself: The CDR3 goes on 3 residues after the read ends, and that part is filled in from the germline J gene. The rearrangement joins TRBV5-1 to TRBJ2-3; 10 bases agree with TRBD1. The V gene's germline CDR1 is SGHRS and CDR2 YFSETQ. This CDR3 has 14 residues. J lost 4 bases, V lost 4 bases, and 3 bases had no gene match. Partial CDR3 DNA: TGCGCCAGCAGCGACAGGGGGCGCCCAGATACG. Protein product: CASSDRGRPDT. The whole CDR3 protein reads CASSDRGRPDTQYF.

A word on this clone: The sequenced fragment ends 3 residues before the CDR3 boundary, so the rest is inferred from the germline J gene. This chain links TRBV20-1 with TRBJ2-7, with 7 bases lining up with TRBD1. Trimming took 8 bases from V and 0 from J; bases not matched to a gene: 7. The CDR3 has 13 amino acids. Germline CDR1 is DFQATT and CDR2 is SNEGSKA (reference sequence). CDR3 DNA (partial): TGCAGTCTAACCGACAGGGACTCCTACGAG. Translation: CSLTDRDSYE. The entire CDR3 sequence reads CSLTDRDSYEQYF.

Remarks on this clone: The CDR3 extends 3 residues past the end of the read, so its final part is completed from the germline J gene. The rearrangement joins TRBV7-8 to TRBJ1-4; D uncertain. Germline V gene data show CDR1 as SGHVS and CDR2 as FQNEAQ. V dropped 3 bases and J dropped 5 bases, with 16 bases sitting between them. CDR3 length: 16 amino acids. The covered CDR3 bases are TGTGCCAGCAGCTTCTTAGACACTTACCGCAATGAAAAA. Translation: CASSFLDTYRNEK. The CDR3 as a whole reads CASSFLDTYRNEKLFF.

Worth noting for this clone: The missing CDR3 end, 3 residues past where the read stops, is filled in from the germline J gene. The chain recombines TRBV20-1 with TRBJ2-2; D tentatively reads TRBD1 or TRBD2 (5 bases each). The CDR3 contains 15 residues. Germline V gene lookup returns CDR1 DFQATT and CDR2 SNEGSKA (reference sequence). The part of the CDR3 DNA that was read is TGCAGTGCTAGAGAAATCCAGGGAGCAGATTCACCG. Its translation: CSAREIQGADSP. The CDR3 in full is CSAREIQGADSPLFF.

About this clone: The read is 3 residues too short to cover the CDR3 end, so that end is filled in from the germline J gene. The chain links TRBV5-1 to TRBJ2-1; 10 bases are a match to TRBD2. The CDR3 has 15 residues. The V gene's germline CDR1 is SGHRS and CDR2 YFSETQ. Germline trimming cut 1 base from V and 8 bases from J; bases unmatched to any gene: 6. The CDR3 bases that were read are TGCGCCAGCAGCTTGATGGCTAGCGGGGGTCATGAG. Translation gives CASSLMASGGHE. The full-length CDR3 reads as CASSLMASGGHEQFF.

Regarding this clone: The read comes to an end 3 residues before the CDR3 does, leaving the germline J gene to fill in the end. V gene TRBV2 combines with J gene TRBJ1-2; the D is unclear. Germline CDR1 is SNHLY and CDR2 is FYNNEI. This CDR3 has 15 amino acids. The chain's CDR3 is CASQTRTSGYYDYTF. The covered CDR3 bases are TGTGCCAGCCAAACTCGGACTAGCGGATACTACGAC.

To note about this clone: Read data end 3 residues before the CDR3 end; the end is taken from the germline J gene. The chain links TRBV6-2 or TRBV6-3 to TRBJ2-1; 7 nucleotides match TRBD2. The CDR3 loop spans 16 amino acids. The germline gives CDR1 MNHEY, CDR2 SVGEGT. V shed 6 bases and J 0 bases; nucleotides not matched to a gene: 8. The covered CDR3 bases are TGTGCCAGCAGACAACTAGCGCTGAGCTCCTACAATGAG. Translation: CASRQLALSSYNE. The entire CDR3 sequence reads CASRQLALSSYNEQFF.

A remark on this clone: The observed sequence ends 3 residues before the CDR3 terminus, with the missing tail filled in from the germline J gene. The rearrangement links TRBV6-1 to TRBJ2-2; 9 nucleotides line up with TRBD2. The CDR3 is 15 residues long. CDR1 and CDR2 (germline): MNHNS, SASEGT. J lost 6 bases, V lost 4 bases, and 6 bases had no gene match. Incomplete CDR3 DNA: TGTGCCAGCAGTGGCGGGCGGGAGGGCCCCGGGGAG. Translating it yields CASSGGREGPGE. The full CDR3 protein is CASSGGREGPGELFF.

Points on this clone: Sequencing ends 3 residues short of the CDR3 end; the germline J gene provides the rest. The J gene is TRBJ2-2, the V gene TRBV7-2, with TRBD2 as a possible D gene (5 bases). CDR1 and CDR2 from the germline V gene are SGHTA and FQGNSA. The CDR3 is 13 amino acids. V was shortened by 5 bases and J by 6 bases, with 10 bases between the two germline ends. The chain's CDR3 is CASSPAGAGELFF. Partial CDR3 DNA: TGTGCCAGCAGCCCCGCGGGCGCCGGGGAG. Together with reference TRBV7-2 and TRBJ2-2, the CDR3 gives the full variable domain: GAGVSQSPSNKVTEKGKDVELRCDPISGHTALYWYRQSLGQGLEFLIYFQGNSAPDKSGLPSDRFSAERTGGSVSTLTIQRTQQEDSAVYLCASSPAGAGELFFGEGSRLTVL.

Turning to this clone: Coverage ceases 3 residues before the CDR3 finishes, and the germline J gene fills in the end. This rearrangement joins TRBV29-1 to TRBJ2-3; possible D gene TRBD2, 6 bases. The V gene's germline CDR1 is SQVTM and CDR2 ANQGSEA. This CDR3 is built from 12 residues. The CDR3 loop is CSVEGGTETQYF. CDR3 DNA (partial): TGCAGCGTTGAAGGTGGGACTGAGACG.

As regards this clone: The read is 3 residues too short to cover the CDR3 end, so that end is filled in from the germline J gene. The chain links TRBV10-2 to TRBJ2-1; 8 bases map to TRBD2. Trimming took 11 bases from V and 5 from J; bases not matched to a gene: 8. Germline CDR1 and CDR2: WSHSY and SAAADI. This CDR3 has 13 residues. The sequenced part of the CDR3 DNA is TGCGCCGGCGGGGGGCGGGGACACAATGAG. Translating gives CAGGGRGHNE. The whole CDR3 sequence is CAGGGRGHNEQFF.

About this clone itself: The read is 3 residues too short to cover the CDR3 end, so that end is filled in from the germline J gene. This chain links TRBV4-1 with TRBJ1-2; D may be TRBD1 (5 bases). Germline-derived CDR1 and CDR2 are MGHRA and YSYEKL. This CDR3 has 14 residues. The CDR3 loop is CASSQPGLDYDYTF. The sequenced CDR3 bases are TGCGCCAGCAGCCAACCGGGACTAGACTACGAC.

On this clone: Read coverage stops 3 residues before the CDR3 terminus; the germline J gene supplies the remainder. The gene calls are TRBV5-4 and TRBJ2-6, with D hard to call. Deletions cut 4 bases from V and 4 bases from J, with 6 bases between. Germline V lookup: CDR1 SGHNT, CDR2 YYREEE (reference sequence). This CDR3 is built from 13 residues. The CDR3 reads CASSMRGANVLTF. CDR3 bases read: TGTGCCAGCAGCATGCGAGGGGCCAACGTC.

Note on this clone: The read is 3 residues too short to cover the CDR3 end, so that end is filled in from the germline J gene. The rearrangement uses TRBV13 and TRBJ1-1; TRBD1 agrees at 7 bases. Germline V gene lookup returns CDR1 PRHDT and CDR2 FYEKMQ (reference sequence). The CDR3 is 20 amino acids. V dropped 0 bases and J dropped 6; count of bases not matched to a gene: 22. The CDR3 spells CASSLGPRRGGRTNLPEAFF. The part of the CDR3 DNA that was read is TGTGCCAGCAGCTTAGGGCCACGGCGAGGGGGCAGAACAAATCTACCTGAA.

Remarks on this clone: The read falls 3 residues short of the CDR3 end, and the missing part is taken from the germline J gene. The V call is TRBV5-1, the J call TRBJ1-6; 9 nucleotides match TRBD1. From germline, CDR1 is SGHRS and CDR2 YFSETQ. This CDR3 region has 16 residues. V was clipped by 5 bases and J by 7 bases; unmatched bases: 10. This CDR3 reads CASRKTPGQGNSPLHF. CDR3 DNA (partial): TGCGCCAGCAGAAAGACCCCGGGACAGGGAAATTCACCC.

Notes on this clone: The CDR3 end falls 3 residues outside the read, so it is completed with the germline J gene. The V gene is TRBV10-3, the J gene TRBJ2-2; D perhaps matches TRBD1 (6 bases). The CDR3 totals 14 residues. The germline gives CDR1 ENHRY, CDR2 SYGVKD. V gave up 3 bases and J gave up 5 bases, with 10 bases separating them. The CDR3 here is CAISDRGWTGELFF. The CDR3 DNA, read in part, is TGTGCCATCAGTGACAGGGGATGGACCGGGGAG.